What follows describes a single T cell receptor (beta chain). In the original workflow: Amplification of reference gene primers provided the estimated nucleated cell counts. Generated by immunoSEQ multiplex PCR, the TCRdb table keeps only in-frame clones and is missing some. V, J and clone size derive from that table, while D and trimming were established from the DNA sequence. In the table there are some 260,000 clones, 80% to 90% of which are singletons. This record belongs to a study of blood T cell repertoires in COVID-19. The germline gives CDR1 SGDLS, CDR2 YYNGEE. V was trimmed by 0 bases and J by 0 bases, leaving 6 bases between them. The CDR3 covers 14 residues.

The sequence was obtained from a man aged 30 to 39 with acute COVID-19. Sequenced material: PBMCs or T cells enriched from blood (not recorded which). This chain links TRBV9 with TRBJ1-2; D gene uncertain. The CDR3 sequence is CASSVGQANYGYTF. In DNA, the CDR3 is TGTGCCAGCAGCGTAGGGCAGGCTAACTATGGCTACACCTTC.